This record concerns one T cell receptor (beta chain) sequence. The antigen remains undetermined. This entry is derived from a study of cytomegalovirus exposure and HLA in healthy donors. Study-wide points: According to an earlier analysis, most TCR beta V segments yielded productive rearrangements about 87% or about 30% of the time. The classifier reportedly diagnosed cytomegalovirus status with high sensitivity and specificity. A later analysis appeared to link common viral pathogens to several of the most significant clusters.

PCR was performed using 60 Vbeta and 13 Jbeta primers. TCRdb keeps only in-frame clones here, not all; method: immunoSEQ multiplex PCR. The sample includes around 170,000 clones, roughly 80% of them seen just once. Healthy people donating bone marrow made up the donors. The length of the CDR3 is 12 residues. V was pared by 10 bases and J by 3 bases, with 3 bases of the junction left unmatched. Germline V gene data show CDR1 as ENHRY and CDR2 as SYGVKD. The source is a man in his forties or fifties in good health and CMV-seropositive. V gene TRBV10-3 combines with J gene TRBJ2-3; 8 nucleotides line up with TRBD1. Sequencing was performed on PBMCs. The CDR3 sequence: CATRGLTDTQYF. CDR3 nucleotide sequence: TGTGCCACCAGGGGGCTTACAGATACGCAGTATTTT.